These 5 T cell receptor beta chains were all obtained from the same sample, sequenced in a study of blood T cell repertoires in COVID-19. Method: immunoSEQ multiplex PCR; TCRdb's copy keeps in-frame clones and lacks some. The sample holds 93,000 or so clones; more than 85% are singletons and the top ten take 6.2%. What was sequenced was peripheral blood. All receptors derive from a human donor in a cohort sampled during active COVID-19.

The rearrangement uses TRBV19 and TRBJ1-1, with 7 positions matching TRBD1. CDR1 and CDR2 from the germline V gene are LNHDA and SQIVND (reference sequence). The CDR3 totals 14 residues. V was pared by 6 bases and J by 1 base, with 5 bases of the junction left unmatched. The CDR3 nucleotides are TGTGCCAGTAGGCGACAGGGTGGGAACACTGAAGCTTTCTTT. Its translation is CASRRQGGNTEAFF.

The V call is TRBV5-8, the J call TRBJ1-2, with 7 nucleotides matching TRBD1. The CDR3 has 14 residues. J gave up 4 bases and V 0 bases, and 3 bases lay outside the gene matches. The germline gives CDR1 SGHTS, CDR2 YDEGEE. In DNA, the CDR3 is TGTGCCAGCAGCTTGGCGGGGACAGTCTATGGCTACACCTTC. Translated: CASSLAGTVYGYTF.

This chain's CDR3 is CASSEMDGVGTDTQYF. CDR3 nucleotides: TGTGCCAGCAGCGAAATGGACGGGGTCGGCACAGATACGCAGTATTTT. V usage is TRBV6-1 and J usage is TRBJ2-3; D possibly corresponds to TRBD2 (5 bases). V lost 6 bases, J lost 1 base, and 17 bases lay in between. This CDR3 has 16 amino acids. Germline CDR1 is MNHNS and CDR2 is SASEGT.

The rearrangement uses TRBV2 and TRBJ2-3; 7 nucleotides align to TRBD2. The CDR3 runs to 14 residues. Per germline, CDR1 SNHLY and CDR2 FYNNEI. After removal of 6 bases from V and 2 bases from J, the junction contained 5 bases not matched to a gene. The CDR3 sequence is CASSWGGFTDTQYF. CDR3 sequence (DNA): TGTGCCAGCAGCTGGGGGGGGTTCACAGATACGCAGTATTTT.

The V call is TRBV5-1, the J call TRBJ2-7; TRBD1 might be the D (6 bases). The CDR3 runs 14 residues. Germline CDR1 SGHRS, CDR2 YFSETQ. V lost 1 base to trimming and J lost 5 bases, with 13 bases between them. This chain's CDR3 is CASSLQGLRNEQYF. As DNA, the CDR3 is TGCGCCAGCAGCTTGCAGGGGCTAAGGAACGAGCAGTACTTC.